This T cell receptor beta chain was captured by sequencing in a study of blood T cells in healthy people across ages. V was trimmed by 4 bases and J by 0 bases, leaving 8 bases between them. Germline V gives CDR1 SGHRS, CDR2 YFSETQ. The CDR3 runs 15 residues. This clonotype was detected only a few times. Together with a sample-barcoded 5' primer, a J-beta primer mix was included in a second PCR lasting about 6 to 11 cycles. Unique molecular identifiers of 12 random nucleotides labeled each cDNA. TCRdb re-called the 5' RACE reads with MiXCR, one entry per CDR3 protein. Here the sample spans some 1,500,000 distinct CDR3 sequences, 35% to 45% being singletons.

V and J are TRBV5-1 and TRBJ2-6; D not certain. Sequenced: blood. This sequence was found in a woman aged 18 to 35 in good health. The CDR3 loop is CASSPESSGANVLTF. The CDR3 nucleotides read TGCGCCAGCAGCCCGGAGAGCTCTGGGGCCAACGTCCTGACTTTC.